A single sample gave rise to the 19 T cell receptor beta chains below, sequenced in a study of blood T cell repertoires in COVID-19. Some clones are missing from TCRdb's copy, which holds only in-frame ones; the method was immunoSEQ multiplex PCR. Of more than 70,000 clones listed, roughly 90% are singletons. Sequenced input: peripheral blood. These receptors all stem from a woman over 75 with acute or convalescent COVID-19.

The V call is TRBV5-1, the J call TRBJ1-1, with 8 bases fitting TRBD1. V was pared by 0 bases and J by 1 base, with 20 bases of the junction left unmatched. The CDR3 contains 21 residues. CDR1 is SGHRS, CDR2 YFSETQ, per germline. The CDR3 coding sequence is TGCGCCAGCAGCTTGGATGGGTTTAATACGAGGGGGACAGGACGGAACACTGAAGCTTTCTTT. It is translated as CASSLDGFNTRGTGRNTEAFF.

This chain joins TRBV7-9 and TRBJ2-5; 11 bases agree with TRBD2. CDR1 and CDR2 from the germline V gene are SEHNR and FQNEAQ (reference sequence). This CDR3 contains 15 residues. With V trimmed by 8 bases and J by 0 bases, 5 bases remained unmatched. The CDR3 DNA follows: TGTGCCAGCGCGGGACTAGCGGCCAACCAAGAGACCCAGTACTTC. It translates to CASAGLAANQETQYF.

This chain joins TRBV20-1 and TRBJ1-3, with 10 bases fitting TRBD1. The CDR3 consists of 15 residues. Germline values: CDR1 DFQATT, CDR2 SNEGSKA (reference sequence). The J segment lost 7 bases and the V segment lost 3 bases, leaving 9 bases of the junction unmatched. CDR3 sequence (DNA): TGCAGTGCTAGTCTTTCCGGACAGGGGGTCAACACCATATATTTT. This encodes CSASLSGQGVNTIYF.

The chain employs TRBV9 and TRBJ1-1; 8 nucleotides agree with TRBD1. Germline V gene lookup returns CDR1 SGDLS and CDR2 YYNGEE. CDR3 size: 14 residues. With 4 bases clipped from V and 4 bases from J, the junction kept 6 bases outside the gene matches. CDR3 coding DNA: TGTGCCAGCAGCAGGACAGGGTCGAGCACTGAAGCTTTCTTT. Translated: CASSRTGSSTEAFF.

This chain uses TRBV4-2 with TRBJ1-2; the D gene is possibly TRBD1 (5 bases). The V gene's germline CDR1 is LGHNA and CDR2 YNFKEQ. The CDR3 extends over 15 amino acids. Trimming took off 1 base at V and 0 bases at J, with 9 bases between the two ends. CDR3 in DNA: TGTGCCAGCAGCCAAGTGGGGGGGTCTAACTATGGCTACACCTTC. It is translated as CASSQVGGSNYGYTF.

This clone appeared a single time. The chain uses TRBV6-5 and TRBJ1-3; D may be TRBD1 (5 bases). CDR3 length: 13 residues. The germline V gene has CDR1 MNHEY and CDR2 SVGAGI. Trimming pared 6 bases from V and 4 bases from J, leaving 10 bases between. The CDR3 region is CASSPGYGNTIYF. CDR3 nucleotide sequence: TGTGCCAGCAGCCCAGGGTACGGAAACACCATATATTTT.

Only one count was recorded for this clone. This sequence joins TRBV2 and TRBJ1-5; possibly TRBD1 for D (5 bases). V dropped 3 bases and J dropped 6 bases, with 12 bases sitting between them. CDR1 SNHLY and CDR2 FYNNEI come from the germline V gene. This CDR3 comprises 14 residues. The DNA of the CDR3 is TGTGCCAGCAGTGATTTGACAGTTGGTCAGCCCCAGCATTTT. This gives the protein CASSDLTVGQPQHF.

This chain joins TRBV7-9 and TRBJ1-6; 8 bases match TRBD1. CDR3 length equals 14 residues. The germline CDR1 and CDR2 sequences are SEHNR and FQNEAQ (reference sequence). Trimming cost V 6 bases and J 8 bases; bases outside gene matches: 6. The CDR3 sequence: CASSFGQGHSPLHF. CDR3 bases: TGTGCCAGCAGTTTTGGACAGGGACATTCACCCCTCCACTTT.

This clone has just one count. J is TRBJ1-5 and V is TRBV5-1, with TRBD1 as a possible D gene (6 bases). The CDR3 is 15 residues long. The germline V gene has CDR1 SGHRS and CDR2 YFSETQ. V was pared by 1 base and J by 4 bases, with 12 bases between. CDR3 protein: CASSLLPGQNQPQHF. CDR3 sequence (DNA): TGCGCCAGCAGCTTGCTTCCCGGACAGAATCAGCCCCAGCATTTT.

The chain uses TRBV2 and TRBJ2-7; 10 bases are shared with TRBD2. This CDR3 contains 15 residues. Germline values: CDR1 SNHLY, CDR2 FYNNEI. J was trimmed by 3 bases and V by 6 bases; bases with no gene match: 8. The CDR3 spells CASRPPSGRVYEQYF. As DNA, the CDR3 is TGTGCCAGCAGACCTCCTAGCGGGAGAGTCTACGAGCAGTACTTC.

The chain links TRBV12-3 or TRBV12-4 to TRBJ2-1, with TRBD2 as a possible D gene (5 bases). V lost 6 bases and J lost 7, with 7 bases in between. The CDR3 totals 11 residues. The CDR3 DNA reads TGTGCCAGCAGGTGGAGGAATGAGCAGTTCTTC. This gives the protein CASRWRNEQFF.

With respect to this clone: The junction shows a germline mismatch at one end, possibly a read error. The rearrangement uses TRBV6-5 and TRBJ1-2; D possibly corresponds to TRBD1 (6 bases). The CDR3 is made up of 14 amino acids. Germline V gene sequence: CDR1 MNHEY, CDR2 SVGAGI. CDR3 bases: TGTGCCAGCAGTGACTCAGGGGTCGCGTATGGCTACACCTTC. The encoded protein is CASSDSGVAYGYTF.

The chain combines TRBV12-5 with TRBJ1-1; 7 bases agree with TRBD1. The CDR3 length is 16 residues. V trimming: 1 base; J trimming: 1 base; junction bases outside the gene matches: 6. Germline CDR1 LGHNT, CDR2 FRNRAP. The CDR3 DNA follows: TGTGCTAGTGGTTTGGCTACTCCAGGGGGGAACACTGAAGCTTTCTTT. The encoded protein is CASGLATPGGNTEAFF.

The DNA of the CDR3 is TGTGCCAGTAGTCCTACAGGGCGGGGGACTGAAGCTTTCTTT. Protein: CASSPTGRGTEAFF. V is TRBV19 and J is TRBJ1-1; maybe TRBD1 (6 bases). The CDR3 covers 14 residues. Germline V lookup: CDR1 LNHDA, CDR2 SQIVND (reference sequence). V was clipped by 5 bases and J by 5 bases, with 15 bases between them.

The V call is TRBV29-1, the J call TRBJ2-5; a weak D match, TRBD1 (6 bases). CDR1 and CDR2 (germline): SQVTM, ANQGSEA. CDR3 length: 11 residues. V lost 6 bases, J lost 3 bases, and 8 bases lay in between. The DNA of the CDR3 is TGCAGCGTGGGACAAAAAGAGACCCAGTACTTC. Protein product: CSVGQKETQYF.

The chain employs TRBV6-2 or TRBV6-3 and TRBJ1-2, with D maybe TRBD1 (6 bases). The length of the CDR3 is 13 residues. The germline CDR1 and CDR2 sequences are MNHEY and SVGEGT. Trimming shortened V by 4 bases and J by 10 bases, and 16 bases separated the two germline ends. CDR3 bases: TGTGCCAGCAGTTTTCGGGACACCTCTTCCTACACCTTC. Translated: CASSFRDTSSYTF.

The chain joins TRBV6-5 to TRBJ1-5; a weak D match, TRBD1 (5 bases). V was trimmed by 7 bases and J by 7 bases, leaving 20 bases between them. CDR3 length: 15 residues. The germline CDR1 and CDR2 sequences are MNHEY and SVGAGI. The chain's CDR3 is CASMSSGRVGQPQHF. The CDR3 DNA sequence: TGTGCCAGCATGTCATCTGGCAGGGTGGGCCAGCCCCAGCATTTT.

The chain has TRBV11-3 and TRBJ2-3; TRBD2 matches at 8 bases. The CDR3 is 16 amino acids. After removal of 1 base from V and 8 bases from J, the junction contained 11 bases not matched to a gene. Germline CDR1 is SGHNT and CDR2 is YENEEA. The CDR3 DNA reads TGTGCCAGCAGCTTAGCCGGTAGCGGGGCAAAACCTACGCAGTATTTT. Protein sequence: CASSLAGSGAKPTQYF.

The chain joins TRBV9 to TRBJ1-6; D is possibly TRBD1 (5 bases). V dropped 0 bases and J dropped 5 bases, with 9 bases sitting between them. The germline gives CDR1 SGDLS, CDR2 YYNGEE. The CDR3 runs 15 residues. This CDR3 is CASSVGGQNNSPLHF. DNA for the CDR3: TGTGCCAGCAGCGTAGGGGGCCAGAATAATTCACCCCTCCACTTT.